Reported below is one T cell receptor beta chain. The antigen remains unidentified. The sample comes from a study of T cell responses to AZD1222 COVID-19 vaccine. Whole-study findings and limits: Donors were largely white British and mainly female; clonal diversity was possibly underestimated. Baseline antibody screening turned up just six seropositive AZD1222 recipients. Repertoires were obtained only post-peak T cell response.

Some clones are missing from TCRdb's copy, which holds only in-frame ones; the method was immunoSEQ multiplex PCR. This sample carries around 130,000 clones, less than 95% of them seen once, and the ten largest clones take roughly 5.7%. The receptor was derived from an adult in good health. The sequenced sample was peripheral blood, obtained on day 0 of AZD1222 vaccination.

The CDR3 DNA follows: TGTGCCAGCAGCGTGGGCCCCCAGGGATCCACCTACAATGAGCAGTTCTTC. Its translation: CASSVGPQGSTYNEQFF. The V gene is TRBV9, the J gene TRBJ2-1, with D tentatively TRBD1 (5 bases). The CDR3 is 17 residues long. Trimming left V 2 bases short and J 2 bases short, with 17 bases between. Germline V gives CDR1 SGDLS, CDR2 YYNGEE.